A selection of T cell receptor beta chains follows, all from one sample in a study of cytomegalovirus exposure and HLA in healthy donors. Clones were read by immunoSEQ multiplex PCR, and TCRdb kept only the in-frame ones, dropping some. Here the sample spans 150,000 or so clones, approximately 78% being singletons. Sequenced input: PBMCs. All receptors derive from a man aged 18 to 30 in good health and CMV-seropositive. The CDR3 runs from the conserved cysteine through the conserved F or W. The D gene is left open where the match is weak. Rows may omit the clone size; those that give it use once, few, many or a size class.

TRBV29-1	TRBJ1-1	.	.	TGCAGCGTTTACGTGCAGGGTGAAGCTTTCTTT	CSVYVQGEAFF
TRBV19	TRBJ1-5	.	.	TGTGCCAGTAGTATCGGGGGTCGCCAGCCCCAGCATTTT	CASSIGGRQPQHF
TRBV5-1	TRBJ1-4	once	TRBD1	TGCGCCAGCAGCTTGGCAGGGGGCGCGGGAGAAAAACTGTTTTTT	CASSLAGGAGEKLFF
TRBV5-1	TRBJ1-4	once	.	TGCGCCAGCAGCTTGAGGGGAAGGCATGAAAAACTGTTTTTT	CASSLRGRHEKLFF
TRBV27	TRBJ2-1	.	.	TGTGCCAGCAACGAGTCCCCTACAGGGCCCTACAATGAGCAGTTCTTC	CASNESPTGPYNEQFF
TRBV2	TRBJ2-1	few	.	TGTGCCAGCAGTTGGAGGGACCCCTACAATGAGCAGTTCTTC	CASSWRDPYNEQFF
TRBV5-1	TRBJ2-7	.	.	TGCGCCAGCAGCTTGCGGGCCAGGGACGAGCAGTACTTC	CASSLRARDEQYF
TRBV5-1	TRBJ2-2	.	TRBD2	TGCGCCAGCAGCTTGTTGACTAGCGGGAGCGGGGAGCTGTTTTTT	CASSLLTSGSGELFF
TRBV28	TRBJ2-5	few	TRBD2	TGTGCCAGCAATTCTGGGGGGGTGAAAGAGACCCAGTACTTC	CASNSGGVKETQYF
TRBV28	TRBJ2-5	.	TRBD2	TGTGCCAGCCTGACTAGCGGAAGGGAGACCCAGTACTTC	CASLTSGRETQYF
TRBV7-9	TRBJ1-2	.	.	TGTGCCAGCAGCTCATTAGGGGGAGCGCTCGGCTACACCTTC	CASSSLGGALGYTF
TRBV11-2	TRBJ2-1	few	TRBD2	TGTGCCAGCAGCCCGACTAGCGGGAGTGGGAATGAGCAGTTCTTC	CASSPTSGSGNEQFF
TRBV6-1	TRBJ2-5	.	TRBD2	TGTGCCAGCAGTGGGCTACTAGCGAGAGGACAAGAGACCCAGTACTTC	CASSGLLARGQETQYF
TRBV27	TRBJ2-3	few	.	TGTGCCAGCTCAACTCTTGGGGGGACAGATACGCAGTATTTT	CASSTLGGTDTQYF
TRBV7-2	TRBJ2-3	.	.	TGTGCCAGCAGCTTAAAGGTGGGCGGGACCTCTCGAGATACGCAGTATTTT	CASSLKVGGTSRDTQYF
TRBV29-1	TRBJ1-3	.	.	TGCAGCGTTGACGAAGGACAGCCGCGCTTT	CSVDEGQPRF
TRBV5-1	TRBJ2-7	few	TRBD2	TGCGCCAGCAGCCTTGGGACTAGCGAAGGCTACGAGCAGTACTTC	CASSLGTSEGYEQYF
TRBV30	TRBJ1-6	.	.	TGTGCCTGGACCTTCTCCTATAATTCACCCCTCCACTTT	CAWTFSYNSPLHF
TRBV5-4	TRBJ2-1	.	TRBD2	TGTGCCAGCAGCAGGAACCGGGAGGGCCCTTCCTACAATGAGCAGTTCTTC	CASSRNREGPSYNEQFF
TRBV2	TRBJ2-1	.	TRBD2	TGTGCCAGCAGACCCGGGACTAGCGGGACCTACAATGAGCAGTTCTTC	CASRPGTSGTYNEQFF
TRBV7-9	TRBJ2-7	once	TRBD1	TGTGCCAGCAGCCCCGGGACAGTTAACGAGCAGTACTTC	CASSPGTVNEQYF
TRBV7-9	TRBJ2-7	.	.	TGTGCCAGCAGCTTAACAACCCGGGTAGAGCAGTACTTC	CASSLTTRVEQYF
TRBV7-3	TRBJ2-2	.	.	TGTGCCAGCAGCTCACAAAGCGGGACCGGGGAGCTGTTTTTT	CASSSQSGTGELFF
TRBV5-1	TRBJ2-7	.	.	TGCGCCAGCAGCCCGGGAGTAGCCATCTACGAGCAGTACTTC	CASSPGVAIYEQYF
TRBV6-5	TRBJ1-5	once	TRBD1	TGTGCCAGCAGTTACAACAGGGGCTCCAATCAGCCCCAGCATTTT	CASSYNRGSNQPQHF
TRBV6-6	TRBJ2-5	.	.	TGTGCCAGCAGTTCAGCCCCGGCCGGGGAGACCCAGTACTTC	CASSSAPAGETQYF
TRBV7-2	TRBJ2-7	.	TRBD1	TGTGCCAGCAGCAAGGACAGGGGGTTCTACGAGCAGTACTTC	CASSKDRGFYEQYF
TRBV7-7	TRBJ2-1	.	.	TGTGCTAGCAGCCCCGAGCCGGGGAGCTCCTACAATGAGCAGTTCTTC	CASSPEPGSSYNEQFF
TRBV29-1	TRBJ1-1	.	.	TGCAGCATTCCTACTACAGGGAATGAAGCTTTCTTT	CSIPTTGNEAFF
TRBV30	TRBJ1-1	.	TRBD1	TGTGCCTGGAGTCCGGGACAGGGGTACGCTGAAGCTTTCTTT	CAWSPGQGYAEAFF
TRBV6-5	TRBJ2-1	few	TRBD2	TGTGCCAGCAGTTACTCTGGACTAGCGGGGTTTGAGCAGTTCTTC	CASSYSGLAGFEQFF
TRBV19	TRBJ1-1	.	.	TGTGCCAGTAGTATAGATTTCGGGGTCATGAACACTGAAGCTTTCTTT	CASSIDFGVMNTEAFF
TRBV6-6	TRBJ1-2	.	.	TGTGCCACTTACTCGGGGACAACTTATGGCTACACCTTC	CATYSGTTYGYTF
TRBV5-1	TRBJ2-1	.	.	TGCGCCAGCAGCTTGAAGCCTCTGACGGGGGAGCAGTTCTTC	CASSLKPLTGEQFF
TRBV28	TRBJ1-5	.	TRBD1	TGTGCCAGCAGTCCCCTCGTTTCCGGGACAGGGGGCAATCAGCCCCAGCATTTT	CASSPLVSGTGGNQPQHF
TRBV7-8	TRBJ1-4	.	.	TGTGCCAGCAGCTTAAGTTCTACAACTAATGAAAAACTGTTTTTT	CASSLSSTTNEKLFF
TRBV6-5	TRBJ2-3	.	TRBD2	TGTGCCAGCAGTTACTGGACTAGCGGGAGAACAGATACGCAGTATTTT	CASSYWTSGRTDTQYF
TRBV28	TRBJ2-5	.	.	TGTGCCAGCACTAAGGGGGGGGAGACCCAGTACTTC	CASTKGGETQYF
TRBV7-2	TRBJ2-4	.	.	TGTGCCAGCATCGCCCGGGAGTTAGGCATTCAGTACTTC	CASIARELGIQYF
TRBV6-1	TRBJ2-5	.	TRBD2	TGTGCCAGCACCGCCTGGACTAGCGGGGGAGAGACCCAGTACTTC	CASTAWTSGGETQYF
TRBV28	TRBJ2-7	.	TRBD1	TGTGCCAGCAGCCCCCTCCGGGACAGGGGGTCCTACGAGCAGTACTTC	CASSPLRDRGSYEQYF
TRBV11-2	TRBJ2-2	.	TRBD1	TGTGCCAGCGAATTGGGACAGGGTTATTTCGGGGAGCTGTTTTTT	CASELGQGYFGELFF
TRBV2	TRBJ1-1	.	.	TGTGCCAGCAGTCTACAGAGCCCTGAAGCTTTCTTT	CASSLQSPEAFF
TRBV9	TRBJ1-1	.	.	TGTGCCAGCAGCGGGACGGGCGGGGGAACTGAAGCTTTCTTT	CASSGTGGGTEAFF
TRBV18	TRBJ2-2	few	.	TGTGCCAGCTCGCGGGACGCGAACACCGGGGAGCTGTTTTTT	CASSRDANTGELFF
TRBV6-1	TRBJ1-5	.	.	TGTGCCAGCAGTGAATTACAGGATCAGCCCCAGCATTTT	CASSELQDQPQHF
TRBV11-2	TRBJ1-3	.	.	TGTGCCAGCAGCTTAGCTTCAGGCTCTGGAAACACCATATATTTT	CASSLASGSGNTIYF
TRBV2	TRBJ2-7	few	TRBD2	TGTGCCAGCAGTTTGACTAGCGGGAGATACGAGCAGTACTTC	CASSLTSGRYEQYF
TRBV6-6	TRBJ1-2	.	.	TGTGCCAGCAGTTACTTGTCGAACTATGGCTACACCTTC	CASSYLSNYGYTF
TRBV5-4	TRBJ2-7	.	TRBD2	TGTGCCAGCAGGCTAGCGGGAGGCCCGGGTTACGAGCAGTACTTC	CASRLAGGPGYEQYF
TRBV11-3	TRBJ2-7	.	TRBD2	TGTGCCAGCAGCTTAGCGGGAGGCCCTACCTACGAGCAGTACTTC	CASSLAGGPTYEQYF
TRBV5-1	TRBJ2-7	once	.	TGCGCCAGCAGCTTGGAGGGGGGGGGCGAGCAGTACTTC	CASSLEGGGEQYF
TRBV9	TRBJ1-2	.	TRBD1	TGTGCCAGCAGCGTAGACGGGCAGGGGGCTGGCTATGGCTACACCTTC	CASSVDGQGAGYGYTF